The 23 T cell receptor beta chains in this list originate from one sample, sequenced in a study of patients and donors after allogeneic stem cell transplantation (dated by TCRdb to the early 2020s). Receptor amplification or capture employed RT-PCR. The reads were generated on a NextSeq 550. The public sequencing data were trimmed at Q25 with fastp and processed into clonotypes with MiXCR by TCRdb, which kept only in-frame beta chains. Each record represents a unique CDR3 protein, reported with the most common genes and DNA among its rows. Counted in this sample were some 960,000 distinct CDR3 sequences; about a sixth of them appeared once. Roughly 6.4% of the sample is held by the ten biggest clonotypes. The sequencing input was blood, either unsorted or a sorted T cell fraction (not recorded which). The receptors originated from a human donor who was either an allogeneic HSCT recipient or a stem cell or donor lymphocyte infusion donor (not recorded which). It is not recorded whose cells these are; they may come from a transplant donor.

This clonotype was detected only a few times. This chain uses TRBV7-2 with TRBJ1-3; D ambiguous. CDR3 length: 16 amino acids. V dropped 1 base and J dropped 1 base, with 11 bases sitting between them. From germline, CDR1 is SGHTA and CDR2 FQGNSA. Here the CDR3 reads CASSLDGSASGNTIYF. CDR3 nucleotides: TGTGCCAGCAGCTTAGACGGGTCAGCGTCTGGAAACACCATATATTTT.

This clonotype was detected a few times. The genes are TRBV6-4 and TRBJ1-5; tentative D call: TRBD1 (5 bases). This CDR3 comprises 20 residues. The V gene lost 0 bases and the J gene lost 0 bases, with 21 bases spanning the gap. Germline V gene data show CDR1 as MRHNA and CDR2 as SNTAGT. CDR3 loop: CASSDSGLQGVGYSNQPQHF. In nucleotides, the CDR3 is TGTGCCAGCAGTGACTCGGGACTCCAGGGCGTGGGGTATAGCAATCAGCCCCAGCATTTT.

This clonotype was found a few times. The CDR3 reads CASSLGGGERTEAFF. The CDR3 DNA is TGTGCCAGCAGTTTAGGCGGAGGAGAGAGGACTGAAGCTTTCTTT. The genes are TRBV27 and TRBJ1-1; D gene unclear. The CDR3 spans 15 residues. V was trimmed by 2 bases and J by 5 bases, leaving 15 bases between them. Germline-derived CDR1 and CDR2 are MNHEY and SMNVEV (reference sequence).

This clonotype was counted a single time. The V gene is TRBV28, the J gene TRBJ1-6; D gene uncertain. Germline CDR1 is MDHEN and CDR2 is SYDVKM. V dropped 10 bases and J dropped 0 bases, with 13 bases sitting between them. This CDR3 region has 15 residues. The CDR3 DNA follows: TGTGCCACCCTCGGAGGGAGCTCCTATAATTCACCCCTCCACTTT. Translated, it gives CATLGGSSYNSPLHF.

This clonotype was counted ten times or more. This chain joins TRBV4-2 and TRBJ2-7, with a weak D call TRBD2 (6 bases). The V gene lost 1 base and the J gene lost 6 bases, with 13 bases spanning the gap. Germline CDR1 and CDR2: LGHNA and YNFKEQ. The CDR3 covers 14 residues. The CDR3 region is CASSQAGELVEQYF. The CDR3 region has the DNA TGTGCCAGCAGCCAAGCGGGGGAACTGGTCGAGCAGTACTTC.

For this clonotype: The junction differs from germline at one of its ends, possibly a read error. This chain joins TRBV27 and TRBJ2-7, with D uncertain. This CDR3 spans 13 amino acids. CDR1 and CDR2 (germline): MNHEY, SMNVEV (reference sequence). The CDR3, as DNA: TGTGCCAGCAGTTTAATAGGTACCTACGACCAGTACTTC. It encodes CASSLIGTYDQYF.

This rearrangement joins TRBV10-3 to TRBJ1-4; 8 bases line up with TRBD1. The CDR3 length is 17 residues. V lost 2 bases, J lost 7 bases, and 12 bases stayed unmatched. CDR1 and CDR2 (germline): ENHRY, SYGVKD. The CDR3 coding sequence is TGTGCCATCAGTGAGACGCAGGGGGCTCTCAGGGGTGAAAAACTGTTTTTT. Translated, it gives CAISETQGALRGEKLFF.

This chain connects TRBV10-3 to TRBJ2-3; TRBD1 agrees at 8 bases. V was pared by 0 bases and J by 1 base, with 6 bases of the junction left unmatched. The CDR3 extends over 17 amino acids. Germline V lookup: CDR1 ENHRY, CDR2 SYGVKD. The CDR3 reads CAISESLPDRGTDTQYF. The CDR3 DNA reads TGTGCCATCAGTGAGTCGCTCCCGGACAGGGGCACAGATACGCAGTATTTT.

This sequence joins TRBV5-1 and TRBJ2-4; D may be TRBD1 or TRBD2 (6 bases each). CDR3 length: 14 amino acids. Germline CDR1 SGHRS, CDR2 YFSETQ. V was clipped by 1 base and J by 8 bases, with 13 bases between them. CDR3 bases: TGCGCCAGCAGCTTGTGGGGGGCGCGGGACATTCAGTACTTC. Residues: CASSLWGARDIQYF.

The chain employs TRBV5-1 and TRBJ1-1, with 8 nucleotides matching TRBD1. After removal of 4 bases from V and 1 base from J, the junction contained 3 bases not matched to a gene. Germline V CDR1 and CDR2: SGHRS, YFSETQ. This CDR3 has 14 amino acids. The CDR3 bases are TGCGCCAGCAGCACAGGGGGTACGAACACTGAAGCTTTCTTT. This translates into CASSTGGTNTEAFF.

The rearrangement links TRBV5-1 to TRBJ1-2; maybe TRBD1 (6 bases). The CDR3 is 14 amino acids. Germline V gene lookup returns CDR1 SGHRS and CDR2 YFSETQ. Trimming cost V 4 bases and J 4 bases, with 14 bases left between them. The CDR3 DNA follows: TGCGCCAGCAGCCGAGGGGGTGACGGCTATGGCTACACCTTC. This codes for CASSRGGDGYGYTF.

The V gene is TRBV12-3 or TRBV12-4, the J gene TRBJ1-1; 8 positions match TRBD1. The V gene end was trimmed by 3 bases and the J gene end by 1 base; junction bases not matched to a gene: 10. The CDR3 loop spans 17 amino acids. In DNA, the CDR3 is TGTGCCAGCAGTTTGCCCCGGGCAGGGGGCCAGAACACTGAAGCTTTCTTT. This sequence encodes CASSLPRAGGQNTEAFF.

This clonotype was detected a few times. The chain's CDR3 is CASSIFDTYEQYF. DNA for the CDR3: TGTGCCAGCAGTATATTCGACACCTACGAGCAGTACTTC. The gene calls are TRBV12-3 or TRBV12-4 and TRBJ2-7; no definite D call. V lost 5 bases to trimming and J lost 2 bases, with 10 bases between them. CDR3 length: 13 amino acids.

This chain joins TRBV12-3 or TRBV12-4 and TRBJ1-2; possibly TRBD1 for D (6 bases). This CDR3 region has 16 residues. Trimming shortened V by 3 bases and J by 4 bases, and 18 bases separated the two germline ends. CDR3 sequence (DNA): TGTGCCAGCAGTTTTGGGTGGGAGACAGGATCCTATGGCTACACCTTC. Amino acids: CASSFGWETGSYGYTF.

This clonotype was seen more than once but under ten times. This sequence joins TRBV12-3 or TRBV12-4 and TRBJ2-7; D unclear. V lost 2 bases and J lost 4, with 9 bases in between. CDR3 size: 13 residues. CDR3 nucleotide sequence: TGTGCCAGCAGTTTATCCTTTAGTTACGAGCAGTACTTC. This encodes CASSLSFSYEQYF.

In its sample, this clonotype was seen a few times. The rearrangement joins TRBV5-1 to TRBJ2-5; 11 bases agree with TRBD2. Unmatched junction bases numbered 9, after V lost 0 bases and J lost 2 bases. The CDR3 totals 18 residues. CDR1 and CDR2 from the germline V gene are SGHRS and YFSETQ. The CDR3 nucleotides read TGCGCCAGCAGCTTGGTGGGCCAACTAGCGGGAGCTCAAGAGACCCAGTACTTC. Protein: CASSLVGQLAGAQETQYF.

This sequence joins TRBV13 and TRBJ2-7, with 11 bases fitting TRBD1. CDR1 is PRHDT and CDR2 is FYEKMQ in the germline V gene (reference sequence). The CDR3 covers 16 residues. With 5 bases clipped from V and 3 bases from J, the junction kept 9 bases outside the gene matches. The CDR3 DNA is TGTGCCAGCAGCCTCCCGTGGACAGGGGGCCACTACGAGCAGTACTTC. This sequence encodes CASSLPWTGGHYEQYF.

This clonotype has just a few counts. The rearrangement joins TRBV27 to TRBJ1-2; D is possibly TRBD1 (6 bases). Trimming stripped 5 bases from V and 3 bases from J, with 10 bases between. The CDR3 has 13 residues. The germline gives CDR1 MNHEY, CDR2 SMNVEV (reference sequence). As DNA, the CDR3 is TGTGCCAGCAGTCCGAAGGGGGACTATGGCTACACCTTC. Translation gives CASSPKGDYGYTF.

The chain joins TRBV18 to TRBJ1-2; no clear D gene. Germline V gene sequence: CDR1 KGHSH, CDR2 LQKENI. The CDR3 has 13 amino acids. Trimming took 6 bases from V and 7 from J, leaving 15 bases between them. The CDR3, as DNA: TGTGCCAGCTCTCCCGGGAGGGATCTTGGCTACACCTTC. This translates into CASSPGRDLGYTF.

This sequence joins TRBV9 and TRBJ1-4; 9 nucleotides line up with TRBD1. CDR1 and CDR2 from the germline V gene are SGDLS and YYNGEE. This CDR3 comprises 19 residues. Losses at the gene ends were 2 bases for V and 1 base for J; bases not matched to a gene: 12. This CDR3 is CASSVYAGTGRGTNEKLFF. CDR3 bases: TGTGCCAGCAGCGTCTACGCCGGGACAGGGAGGGGAACTAATGAAAAACTGTTTTTT. The full variable domain, its missing parts supplied by reference TRBV9 and TRBJ1-4, is DSGVTQTPKHLITATGQRVTLRCSPRSGDLSVYWYQQSLDQGLQFLIQYYNGEERAKGNILERFSAQQFPDLHSELNLSSLELGDSALYFCASSVYAGTGRGTNEKLFFGSGTQLSVL.

CDR3: CASSLGGPGTYNEQFF. The CDR3 coding sequence is TGTGCCAGCAGCTTGGGGGGGCCAGGGACCTACAATGAGCAGTTCTTC. The rearrangement uses TRBV7-6 and TRBJ2-1, with D possibly matching TRBD2 (7 bases). The germline V gene has CDR1 SGHVS and CDR2 FNYEAQ. The CDR3 extends over 16 amino acids. V lost 3 bases and J 2 bases, leaving 14 bases between the germline ends.

This clonotype was counted between two and nine times. CDR3: CASSVGQLNEQFF. The CDR3 DNA sequence: TGTGCCAGCAGCGTGGGACAACTCAATGAGCAGTTCTTC. The genes are TRBV7-3 and TRBJ2-1, with D tentatively TRBD1 (6 bases). Trimming removed 5 bases at V and 6 bases at J, with 11 bases between. The length of the CDR3 is 13 residues. Germline V gene sequence: CDR1 SGHTA, CDR2 FQGTGA.

This chain links TRBV6-1 with TRBJ2-3; 13 bases are a match to TRBD2. Germline-derived CDR1 and CDR2 are MNHNS and SASEGT. This CDR3 comprises 19 residues. V gave up 5 bases and J gave up 0 bases; unmatched junction bases: 11. CDR3: CASSRPWTSGGFSTDTQYF. The DNA for the CDR3 is TGTGCCAGCAGTAGACCCTGGACTAGCGGGGGATTTAGCACAGATACGCAGTATTTT.